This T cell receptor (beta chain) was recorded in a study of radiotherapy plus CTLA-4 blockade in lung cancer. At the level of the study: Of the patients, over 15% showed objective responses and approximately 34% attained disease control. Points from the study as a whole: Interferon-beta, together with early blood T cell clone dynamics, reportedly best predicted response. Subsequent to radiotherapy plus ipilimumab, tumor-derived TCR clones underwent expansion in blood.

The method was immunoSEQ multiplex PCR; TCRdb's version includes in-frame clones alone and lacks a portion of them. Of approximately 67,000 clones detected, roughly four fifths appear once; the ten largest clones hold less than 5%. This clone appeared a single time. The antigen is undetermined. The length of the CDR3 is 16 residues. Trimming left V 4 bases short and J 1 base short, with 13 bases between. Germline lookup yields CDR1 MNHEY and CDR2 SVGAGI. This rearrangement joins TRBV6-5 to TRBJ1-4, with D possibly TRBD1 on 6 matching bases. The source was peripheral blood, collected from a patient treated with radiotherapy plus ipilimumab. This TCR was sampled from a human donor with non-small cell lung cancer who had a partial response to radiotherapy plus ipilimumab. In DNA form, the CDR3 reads TGTGCCAGCAGTTGGGGACATCAAGGAACTAATGAAAAACTGTTTTTT. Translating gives CASSWGHQGTNEKLFF.